This T cell receptor (beta chain) was sequenced in a study of blood T cell repertoires in COVID-19. Turning to the study itself: Sources were T cells, B-cell-depleted T cells, or PBMCs; the material itself was cDNA or gDNA.

The repertoire was sequenced with immunoSEQ multiplex PCR; TCRdb's copy has only in-frame clones and lacks some. This sample has approximately 200,000 clones; roughly 90% occur once, and the top ten carry 2% to 2.5%. The CDR3 length is 13 residues. Germline V lookup: CDR1 SGHRS, CDR2 YFSETQ. Deletions cut 4 bases from V and 4 bases from J, with 11 bases between. The chain couples TRBV5-1 to TRBJ1-2; D remains unclear. The receptor was derived from a woman aged 45 to 65 with acute or convalescent COVID-19. Sequencing input: peripheral blood. CDR3 in DNA: TGCGCCAGCAGCACCCTGGGAGTCTATGGCTACACCTTC. It translates to CASSTLGVYGYTF.